This T cell receptor beta chain was captured in a study of T cell responses to AZD1222 COVID-19 vaccine. The CDR3 is made up of 15 amino acids. Trimming removed 2 bases at V and 5 bases at J, with 12 bases between. Germline CDR1 and CDR2: SNHLY and FYNNEI. General observations from the study: Nearly half of the spike-specific TCRs reportedly recognize variant regions that carry no mutations.

Some clones are missing from TCRdb's copy, which holds only in-frame ones; the method was immunoSEQ multiplex PCR. The top ten clones hold 35% to 50% of a sample with under 130,000 clones, roughly 91% of them seen once. Note on this clone: The antigen is undetermined.

The TCR sequence derives from an adult in good health. Specimen: peripheral blood, collected on day 0 of AZD1222 vaccination. J is TRBJ1-4 and V is TRBV2; tentatively, D is TRBD1 (6 bases). CDR3 nucleotides: TGTGCCAGCAGTGAAAGGGGGGCAGTAAATGAAAAACTGTTTTTT. It is translated as CASSERGAVNEKLFF.